The rows below give T cell receptor beta chains drawn from one sample of a study of blood T cell repertoires in COVID-19. Generated by immunoSEQ multiplex PCR, the TCRdb table keeps only in-frame clones and is missing some. The sample contains a few hundred thousand clones, about 85% of which appear only once. The material sequenced was peripheral blood. These receptor sequences come from a woman under 30 with acute or convalescent COVID-19. Each CDR3 is given with its conserved first and last residue. The order of the fields is D gene, clone size, V gene, J gene, CDR3 DNA, CDR3 protein. A D gene is named only where the DNA matches it firmly. Not every row has a clone size; where given, it reads once, few, many or a size class.

D gene: NA
clone size: few
V gene: TRBV7-8
J gene: TRBJ1-2
CDR3 DNA: TGTGCCAGCAGCTTGACAGACTATGGCTACACCTTC
CDR3 protein: CASSLTDYGYTF

D gene: NA
clone size: NA
V gene: TRBV2
J gene: TRBJ1-4
CDR3 DNA: TGTGCCAGCAGTGAAACCACGCCCTACGAGGTGCCAAATGAAAAACTGTTTTTT
CDR3 protein: CASSETTPYEVPNEKLFF

D gene: NA
clone size: NA
V gene: TRBV5-1
J gene: TRBJ1-1
CDR3 DNA: TGCGCCAGCAGCTTCGAAGGGGGGGTGGTCACTGAAGCTTTCTTT
CDR3 protein: CASSFEGGVVTEAFF

D gene: NA
clone size: NA
V gene: TRBV7-7
J gene: TRBJ1-2
CDR3 DNA: TGTGCCAGCACCCTTGCGGTATGGGGAGGCTATGGCTACACCTTC
CDR3 protein: CASTLAVWGGYGYTF

D gene: NA
clone size: NA
V gene: TRBV9
J gene: TRBJ1-1
CDR3 DNA: TGTGCCAGCAGCCGAACCGGGACAACCAACACTGAAGCTTTCTTT
CDR3 protein: CASSRTGTTNTEAFF

D gene: NA
clone size: NA
V gene: TRBV5-4
J gene: TRBJ1-2
CDR3 DNA: TGTGCCAGCAGCTTGGCCCCCGGGGCTAACTATGGCTACACCTTC
CDR3 protein: CASSLAPGANYGYTF

D gene: NA
clone size: NA
V gene: TRBV19
J gene: TRBJ2-3
CDR3 DNA: TGTGCCAGTAGTATGGAGTCCCTAGTCACAGATACGCAGTATTTT
CDR3 protein: CASSMESLVTDTQYF

D gene: NA
clone size: once
V gene: TRBV27
J gene: TRBJ2-1
CDR3 DNA: TGTGCCAGCAGTTTTAGCGGTAGCTCCTACAATGAGCAGTTCTTC
CDR3 protein: CASSFSGSSYNEQFF

D gene: NA
clone size: NA
V gene: TRBV20-1
J gene: TRBJ2-7
CDR3 DNA: TGCAGTGCTAGTTTCCAGGCAACCTACGAGCAGTACTTC
CDR3 protein: CSASFQATYEQYF

D gene: NA
clone size: NA
V gene: TRBV19
J gene: TRBJ2-7
CDR3 DNA: TGTGCCAGTAGTATTGAGAAGGGGTCCTACGAGCAGTACTTC
CDR3 protein: CASSIEKGSYEQYF

D gene: TRBD1
clone size: NA
V gene: TRBV24-1
J gene: TRBJ2-2
CDR3 DNA: TGTGCCACCAGTGATACAGGGGGCGGCACCGGGGAGCTGTTTTTT
CDR3 protein: CATSDTGGGTGELFF

D gene: NA
clone size: NA
V gene: TRBV10-3
J gene: TRBJ1-1
CDR3 DNA: TGTGCCATCAGTGAGGAGGGCAACACTGAAGCTTTCTTT
CDR3 protein: CAISEEGNTEAFF

D gene: TRBD1
clone size: NA
V gene: TRBV5-1
J gene: TRBJ1-4
CDR3 DNA: TGCGCCAGCAGCCTGGCGACAGGGGGAGACGAAAAACTGTTTTTT
CDR3 protein: CASSLATGGDEKLFF

D gene: NA
clone size: NA
V gene: TRBV3-1/TRBV3-2
J gene: TRBJ2-1
CDR3 DNA: TGTGCCAGCAGCTCTAATGAGCAGTTCTTC
CDR3 protein: CASSSNEQFF

D gene: NA
clone size: NA
V gene: TRBV19
J gene: TRBJ1-5
CDR3 DNA: TGTGCCAGTAGCTTGGACAACGGATATAGCAATCAGCCCCAGCATTTT
CDR3 protein: CASSLDNGYSNQPQHF

D gene: NA
clone size: NA
V gene: TRBV6-2/TRBV6-3
J gene: TRBJ2-7
CDR3 DNA: TGTGCCAGCCGTTTGAGCTCCTACGAGCAGTACTTC
CDR3 protein: CASRLSSYEQYF

D gene: TRBD1
clone size: NA
V gene: TRBV7-2
J gene: TRBJ1-2
CDR3 DNA: TGTGCCAGCAGCGAACAGGGGGAGTGGCTCGGCTACACCTTC
CDR3 protein: CASSEQGEWLGYTF

D gene: NA
clone size: once
V gene: TRBV2
J gene: TRBJ1-1
CDR3 DNA: TGTGCCAGCAGTTACGGGTCCCCCGATAAAGCTTTCTTT
CDR3 protein: CASSYGSPDKAFF

D gene: NA
clone size: NA
V gene: TRBV13
J gene: TRBJ1-1
CDR3 DNA: TGTGCCAGCACCTCCAGGTCCATTGCTGAAGCTTTCTTT
CDR3 protein: CASTSRSIAEAFF

D gene: NA
clone size: NA
V gene: TRBV10-3
J gene: TRBJ2-7
CDR3 DNA: TGTGCCATCAGTGGGCCCCCCGGAGGCCTCGAGCAGTACTTC
CDR3 protein: CAISGPPGGLEQYF

D gene: TRBD1
clone size: NA
V gene: TRBV5-1
J gene: TRBJ1-4
CDR3 DNA: TGCGCCAGCAGCCCCGCAGGGGGTAATGAAAAACTGTTTTTT
CDR3 protein: CASSPAGGNEKLFF

D gene: TRBD2
clone size: NA
V gene: TRBV9
J gene: TRBJ2-7
CDR3 DNA: TGTGCCAGCAGCCCTACTAGCGGGGGCTACGAGCAGTACTTC
CDR3 protein: CASSPTSGGYEQYF

D gene: NA
clone size: NA
V gene: TRBV28
J gene: TRBJ2-1
CDR3 DNA: TGTGCCAGCAGCACCCCCGGGAGTAGGAATGAGCAGTTCTTC
CDR3 protein: CASSTPGSRNEQFF

D gene: NA
clone size: NA
V gene: TRBV5-1
J gene: TRBJ2-3
CDR3 DNA: TGCGCCAGCAGCCCCGAGACTGGAGCTAGCACAGATACGCAGTATTTT
CDR3 protein: CASSPETGASTDTQYF

D gene: NA
clone size: NA
V gene: TRBV5-1
J gene: TRBJ1-6
CDR3 DNA: TGCGCCAGCAGCTTGGACAGGGACTCACCCCTCCACTTT
CDR3 protein: CASSLDRDSPLHF

D gene: NA
clone size: NA
V gene: TRBV5-1
J gene: TRBJ1-4
CDR3 DNA: TGCGCCAGCAGCTTGGACAGCTATAATGAAAAACTGTTTTTT
CDR3 protein: CASSLDSYNEKLFF

D gene: NA
clone size: NA
V gene: TRBV9
J gene: TRBJ1-4
CDR3 DNA: TGTGCCAGCACCGTCGGAGGGGAATTTGCAACTAATGAAAAACTGTTTTTT
CDR3 protein: CASTVGGEFATNEKLFF

D gene: TRBD2
clone size: few
V gene: TRBV2
J gene: TRBJ2-1
CDR3 DNA: TGTGCCAGCAGTACCTCTCTAGCGGGGAACAATGAGCAGTTCTTC
CDR3 protein: CASSTSLAGNNEQFF

D gene: TRBD1
clone size: NA
V gene: TRBV27
J gene: TRBJ1-2
CDR3 DNA: TGTGCCAGCAGAGCGGGACAGGGACTTTATGACTATGGCTACACCTTC
CDR3 protein: CASRAGQGLYDYGYTF

D gene: NA
clone size: NA
V gene: TRBV11-2
J gene: TRBJ2-1
CDR3 DNA: TGTGCCAGCAGCTCCAATCAGGGTCCCGAAGGTGAGCAGTTCTTC
CDR3 protein: CASSSNQGPEGEQFF

D gene: NA
clone size: NA
V gene: TRBV5-4
J gene: TRBJ2-5
CDR3 DNA: TGTGCCAGCAGCCTAGGGGACATCCAAGAGACCCAGTACTTC
CDR3 protein: CASSLGDIQETQYF

D gene: NA
clone size: few
V gene: TRBV24-1
J gene: TRBJ1-6
CDR3 DNA: TGTGCCACCAGTGATTTAGGGGTGAGATCACCCCTCCACTTT
CDR3 protein: CATSDLGVRSPLHF

D gene: TRBD1
clone size: NA
V gene: TRBV28
J gene: TRBJ1-3
CDR3 DNA: TGTGCCAGCAGACGGACAGGGCCAAACACCATATATTTT
CDR3 protein: CASRRTGPNTIYF

D gene: NA
clone size: NA
V gene: TRBV28
J gene: TRBJ2-7
CDR3 DNA: TGTGCCAGCAGTTTGGGCACAGCTACCTACGAGCAGTACTTC
CDR3 protein: CASSLGTATYEQYF

D gene: NA
clone size: NA
V gene: TRBV5-1
J gene: TRBJ2-7
CDR3 DNA: TGCGCCAGCAGCTTGGAGGGGTTCTACGAGCAGTACTTC
CDR3 protein: CASSLEGFYEQYF

D gene: NA
clone size: few
V gene: TRBV19
J gene: TRBJ2-7
CDR3 DNA: TGTGCCAGTAGTACGACACTCTCCTACGAGCAGTACTTC
CDR3 protein: CASSTTLSYEQYF

D gene: TRBD1
clone size: NA
V gene: TRBV6-5
J gene: TRBJ1-2
CDR3 DNA: TGTGCCAGCAGTTACTTACCAGGGGGCGAAGGCTACACCTTC
CDR3 protein: CASSYLPGGEGYTF

D gene: TRBD1
clone size: NA
V gene: TRBV5-1
J gene: TRBJ1-2
CDR3 DNA: TGCGCCAGCAGCTTGACAGGGGTTAACTATGGCTACACCTTC
CDR3 protein: CASSLTGVNYGYTF

D gene: NA
clone size: NA
V gene: TRBV19
J gene: TRBJ1-5
CDR3 DNA: TGTGCCAGTAGGTATAGCAATCAGCCCCAGCATTTT
CDR3 protein: CASRYSNQPQHF

D gene: TRBD1
clone size: NA
V gene: TRBV24-1
J gene: TRBJ1-1
CDR3 DNA: TGTGCCACCAGTGACTCGGACAGGGGAGGTGACACTGAAGCTTTCTTT
CDR3 protein: CATSDSDRGGDTEAFF

D gene: NA
clone size: NA
V gene: TRBV7-2
J gene: TRBJ2-3
CDR3 DNA: TGTGCCAGCAGCCTAACGCTAGCGCGGCAGTATTTT
CDR3 protein: CASSLTLARQYF

D gene: NA
clone size: NA
V gene: TRBV28
J gene: TRBJ1-1
CDR3 DNA: TGTGCCAGCTCTTACGGTCAGAACACTGAAGCTTTCTTT
CDR3 protein: CASSYGQNTEAFF

D gene: TRBD2
clone size: NA
V gene: TRBV3-1/TRBV3-2
J gene: TRBJ2-1
CDR3 DNA: TGTGCCAGCAGCCAAGAGTTAGCGGGCCAGTGGGGCAATGAGCAGTTCTTC
CDR3 protein: CASSQELAGQWGNEQFF

D gene: TRBD1
clone size: NA
V gene: TRBV19
J gene: TRBJ2-2
CDR3 DNA: TGTGCCAGTAGCCGGGACAGGGTGGGCACCGGGGAGCTGTTTTTT
CDR3 protein: CASSRDRVGTGELFF

D gene: TRBD1
clone size: NA
V gene: TRBV27
J gene: TRBJ1-5
CDR3 DNA: TGTGCCAGCAGTACAGGGGCTCAGCCCCAGCATTTT
CDR3 protein: CASSTGAQPQHF

D gene: TRBD1
clone size: NA
V gene: TRBV5-1
J gene: TRBJ2-7
CDR3 DNA: TGCGCCAGCAGCTTGGGACAGGGATCCTCCTACGAGCAGTACTTC
CDR3 protein: CASSLGQGSSYEQYF

D gene: TRBD1
clone size: few
V gene: TRBV4-2
J gene: TRBJ2-6
CDR3 DNA: TGTGCCAGCAGCCAGGTTGAAACCAGGGGGCCTGGGGCCAACGTCCTGACTTTC
CDR3 protein: CASSQVETRGPGANVLTF

D gene: NA
clone size: NA
V gene: TRBV11-2
J gene: TRBJ1-5
CDR3 DNA: TGTGCCAGCAGCTTCTCGGGTAATCAGCCCCAGCATTTT
CDR3 protein: CASSFSGNQPQHF

D gene: NA
clone size: NA
V gene: TRBV7-2
J gene: TRBJ2-7
CDR3 DNA: TGTGCCAGCAGCCTACCAGGGTCCGTCTACGAGCAGTACTTC
CDR3 protein: CASSLPGSVYEQYF

D gene: TRBD1
clone size: NA
V gene: TRBV5-6
J gene: TRBJ1-2
CDR3 DNA: TGTGCCAGCAGCTTGGGACAGGGGAACTATGGCTACACCTTC
CDR3 protein: CASSLGQGNYGYTF

D gene: TRBD2
clone size: NA
V gene: TRBV19
J gene: TRBJ2-5
CDR3 DNA: TGTGCCAGCCGCCAGCGGGGGGTAACCCAAGAGACCCAGTACTTC
CDR3 protein: CASRQRGVTQETQYF

D gene: TRBD2
clone size: NA
V gene: TRBV7-8
J gene: TRBJ2-4
CDR3 DNA: TGTGCCAGCAGCTTAGCGCCGAGCGGGAGGGCTGGAAACATTCAGTACTTC
CDR3 protein: CASSLAPSGRAGNIQYF